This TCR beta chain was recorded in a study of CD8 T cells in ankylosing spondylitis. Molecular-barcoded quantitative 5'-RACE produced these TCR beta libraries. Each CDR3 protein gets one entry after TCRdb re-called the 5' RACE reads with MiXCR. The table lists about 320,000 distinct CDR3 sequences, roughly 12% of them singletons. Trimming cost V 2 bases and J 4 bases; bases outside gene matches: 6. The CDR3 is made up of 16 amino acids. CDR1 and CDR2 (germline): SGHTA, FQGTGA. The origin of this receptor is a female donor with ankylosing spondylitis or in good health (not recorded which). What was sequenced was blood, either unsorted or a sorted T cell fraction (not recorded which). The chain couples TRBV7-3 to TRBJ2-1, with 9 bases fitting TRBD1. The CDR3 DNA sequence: TGTGCCAGCAGCTTACAGGGGACAGGGATGTACAATGAGCAGTTCTTC. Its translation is CASSLQGTGMYNEQFF.